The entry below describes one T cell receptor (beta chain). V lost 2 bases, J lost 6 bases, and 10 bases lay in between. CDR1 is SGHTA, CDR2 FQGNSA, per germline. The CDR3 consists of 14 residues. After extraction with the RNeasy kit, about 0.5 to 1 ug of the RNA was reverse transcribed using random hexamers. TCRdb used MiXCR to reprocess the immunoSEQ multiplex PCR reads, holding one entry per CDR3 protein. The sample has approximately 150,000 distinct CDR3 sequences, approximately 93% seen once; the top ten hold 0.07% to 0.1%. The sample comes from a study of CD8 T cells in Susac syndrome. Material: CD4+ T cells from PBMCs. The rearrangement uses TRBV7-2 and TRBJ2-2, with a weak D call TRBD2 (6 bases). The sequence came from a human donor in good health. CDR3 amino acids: CASSLRRVAGELFF. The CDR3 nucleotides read TGTGCCAGCAGCTTAAGGAGGGTTGCCGGGGAGCTGTTTTTT.